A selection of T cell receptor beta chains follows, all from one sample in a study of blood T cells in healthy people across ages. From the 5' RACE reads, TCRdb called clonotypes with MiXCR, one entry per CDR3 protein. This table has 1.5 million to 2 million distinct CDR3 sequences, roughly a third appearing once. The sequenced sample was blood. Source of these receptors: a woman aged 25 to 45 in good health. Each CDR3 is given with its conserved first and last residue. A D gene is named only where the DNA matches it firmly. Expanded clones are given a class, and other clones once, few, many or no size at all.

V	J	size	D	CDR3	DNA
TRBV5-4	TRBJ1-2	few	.	CASSFTSLGGYTF	TGTGCCAGCAGCTTCACCTCACTGGGTGGCTACACCTTC
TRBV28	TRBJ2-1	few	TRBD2	CASSFTAGGEVEQFF	TGTGCCAGCAGTTTTACGGCGGGAGGGGAGGTTGAGCAGTTCTTC
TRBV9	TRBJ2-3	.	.	CASSPRSAPTSTDTQYF	TGTGCCAGCAGCCCTAGGTCAGCCCCCACTAGCACAGATACGCAGTATTTT
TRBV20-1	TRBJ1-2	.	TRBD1	CSARQGTGYTF	TGCAGTGCAAGACAGGGGACTGGCTACACCTTC
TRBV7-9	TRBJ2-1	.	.	CASSGRGGGSYNEQFF	TGTGCCAGCAGCGGCAGGGGCGGAGGGTCCTACAATGAGCAGTTCTTC
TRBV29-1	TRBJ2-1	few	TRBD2	CSVCCPSGRNEQFF	TGCAGCGTCTGTTGTCCTAGCGGGAGAAATGAGCAGTTCTTC
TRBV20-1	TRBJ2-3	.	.	CSASPAIRVDMQYF	TGCAGTGCTAGTCCCGCGATCAGGGTAGATATGCAGTATTTT
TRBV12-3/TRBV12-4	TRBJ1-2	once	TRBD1	CASSFTGAGGYTF	TGTGCCAGCAGTTTCACAGGGGCGGGAGGCTACACCTTC
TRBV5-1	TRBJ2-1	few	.	CASYNWDPYNEQFF	TGCGCCAGCTATAACTGGGATCCCTACAATGAGCAGTTCTTC
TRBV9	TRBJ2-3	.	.	CASSRDGGQDTQYF	TGTGCCAGCAGCAGGGACGGGGGGCAAGATACGCAGTATTTT
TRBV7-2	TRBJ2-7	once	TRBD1	CANSLVFGTAYEQYF	TGTGCCAACAGCTTAGTTTTTGGGACAGCCTACGAGCAGTACTTC
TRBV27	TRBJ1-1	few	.	CASGVGMNTEAFF	TGTGCCAGCGGTGTGGGAATGAACACTGAAGCTTTCTTT
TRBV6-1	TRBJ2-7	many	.	CASSEMPTEDYEQYF	TGTGCCAGCAGTGAAATGCCTACCGAGGACTACGAGCAGTACTTC
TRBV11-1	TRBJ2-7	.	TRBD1	CASRSRDSYEQYF	TGTGCCAGCAGGTCAAGGGACAGCTACGAGCAGTACTTC
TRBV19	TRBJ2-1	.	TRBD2	CASGSRGGSYNEQFF	TGTGCCAGTGGTAGTCGGGGGGGGTCCTACAATGAGCAGTTCTTC
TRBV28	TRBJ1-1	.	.	CVSIRGLNTEAFF	TGTGTCAGCATTCGGGGGTTGAACACTGAAGCTTTCTTT
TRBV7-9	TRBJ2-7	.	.	CASNLVSGFDEQYF	TGTGCCAGCAACTTAGTGTCAGGGTTCGACGAGCAGTACTTC
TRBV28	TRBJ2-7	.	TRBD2	CASSFSQRESEEQYF	TGTGCCAGCAGTTTCTCCCAGCGGGAGTCCGAGGAGCAGTACTTC
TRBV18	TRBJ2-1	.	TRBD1	CASSPGQESEQFF	TGTGCCAGCTCACCCGGACAGGAGTCTGAGCAGTTCTTC
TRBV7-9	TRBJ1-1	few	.	CASSLDGDRGTEAFF	TGTGCCAGCAGCTTAGATGGAGATAGGGGCACTGAAGCTTTCTTT
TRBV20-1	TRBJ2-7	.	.	CSATLQGLREQYF	TGCAGTGCTACCCTACAGGGACTCCGGGAGCAGTACTTC
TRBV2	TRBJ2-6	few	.	CASRHRSGANVLTF	TGTGCCAGCAGGCATCGCTCTGGGGCCAACGTCCTGACTTTC
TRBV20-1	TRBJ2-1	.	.	CSAGGQGVRINEQFF	TGCAGTGCTGGAGGGCAGGGGGTAAGGATCAATGAGCAGTTCTTC
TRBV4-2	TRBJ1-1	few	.	CASSRAVGQIEAFF	TGTGCCAGCAGCCGAGCGGTGGGCCAAATCGAAGCTTTCTTT
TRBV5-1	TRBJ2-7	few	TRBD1	CASSSSGTDHEQYF	TGCGCCAGCAGCTCCTCCGGGACAGACCACGAGCAGTACTTC
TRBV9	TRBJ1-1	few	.	CASSVVPRTLLMNTEAFF	TGTGCCAGCAGCGTAGTTCCACGTACCCTACTCATGAACACTGAAGCTTTCTTT
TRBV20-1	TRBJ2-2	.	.	CSAIRDSNTGERFF	TGCAGTGCTATCCGGGACTCCAACACCGGGGAGCGGTTTTTT
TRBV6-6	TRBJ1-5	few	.	CASRPPGGHNQPQHF	TGTGCCAGCAGACCTCCGGGAGGGCACAATCAGCCCCAGCATTTT
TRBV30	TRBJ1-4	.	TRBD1	CAWSGGEGEKRFF	TGTGCCTGGTCAGGGGGCGAAGGAGAAAAACGGTTTTTT
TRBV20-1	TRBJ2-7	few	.	CSARDPTKTVYEQYF	TGCAGTGCTAGAGATCCGACAAAAACGGTCTACGAGCAGTACTTC
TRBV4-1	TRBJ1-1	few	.	CASSQPTLQGGGTPEAFF	TGCGCCAGCAGCCAACCAACCCTACAGGGCGGAGGGACGCCTGAAGCTTTCTTT
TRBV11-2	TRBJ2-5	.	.	CASSLGVRDVTQYF	TGTGCCAGCAGCTTAGGGGTGAGGGACGTGACCCAGTACTTC
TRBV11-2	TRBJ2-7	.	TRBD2	CASSLDPSGRTPTGEQYF	TGTGCCAGCAGCTTAGATCCTAGCGGGAGGACGCCCACCGGCGAGCAGTACTTC
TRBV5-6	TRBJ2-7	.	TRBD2	CASSLAGLLYEQYF	TGTGCCAGCAGCTTGGCGGGACTACTTTACGAGCAGTACTTC
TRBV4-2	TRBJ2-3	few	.	CASSQVGSRDTQYF	TGTGCCAGCAGCCAAGTTGGTAGTCGTGATACGCAGTATTTT
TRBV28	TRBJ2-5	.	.	CASRGGTAFQETQYF	TGTGCCAGCAGGGGTGGGACCGCTTTCCAAGAGACCCAGTACTTC
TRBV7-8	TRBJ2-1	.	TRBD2	CASSLPTGLAGVPYNEQFF	TGTGCCAGCAGCTTACCTACGGGACTAGCGGGAGTGCCCTACAATGAGCAGTTCTTC
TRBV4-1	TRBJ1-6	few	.	CASSQVAGSPLHF	TGCGCCAGCAGCCAAGTTGCAGGCTCACCCCTCCACTTT
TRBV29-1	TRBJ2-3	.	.	CSVVSQRELEVDTQYF	TGCAGCGTTGTCTCCCAACGGGAGCTGGAGGTAGATACGCAGTATTTT
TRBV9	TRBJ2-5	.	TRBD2	CASSVDGSGRATQYF	TGTGCCAGCAGCGTAGATGGTAGCGGGAGAGCGACCCAGTACTTC
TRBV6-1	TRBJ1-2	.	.	CASSEGLIYGYTF	TGTGCCAGCAGCGAGGGACTGATCTATGGCTACACCTTC
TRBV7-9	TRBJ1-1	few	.	CASSPRGVTEAFF	TGTGCCAGCAGCCCGAGGGGGGTCACTGAAGCTTTCTTT
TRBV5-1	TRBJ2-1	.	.	CANSFLGGDLYNEQFF	TGCGCCAACAGCTTCTTAGGCGGGGACCTTTACAATGAGCAGTTCTTC
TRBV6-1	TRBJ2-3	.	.	CASSASGTPYSTDTQYF	TGTGCCAGCAGTGCTTCCGGGACACCATATAGCACAGATACGCAGTATTTT
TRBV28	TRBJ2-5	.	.	CASRPEGLYQETQYF	TGTGCCAGCAGACCCGAGGGTCTGTACCAAGAGACCCAGTACTTC
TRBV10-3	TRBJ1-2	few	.	CAISVGVRGDYGYTF	TGTGCCATCAGTGTGGGGGTACGGGGTGATTATGGCTACACCTTC